The 27 T cell receptor beta chains listed next were all sequenced from one sample in a study of read filtering for tumor transcriptome and immune sequencing. Molecular barcoded adaptors covering alpha/delta and beta/gamma chains were used on about 390 ng RNA. TCRdb called the reads again in MiXCR, with one record for every CDR3 protein. The top ten hold roughly 17% of the sample, which has around 33,000 distinct CDR3 sequences, roughly 20% seen once. Sequencing was done on a sample of a population of CD138-negative cells sorted from bone marrow. All receptors derive from a donor over 35 with multiple myeloma.

The V call is TRBV20-1, the J call TRBJ2-3; the match to TRBD2 covers 15 bases. The germline gives CDR1 DFQATT, CDR2 SNEGSKA (reference sequence). The CDR3 has 16 amino acids. The V segment lost 6 bases and the J segment 2 bases; nucleotides outside the gene matches: 6. This chain's CDR3 is CSAGGLAGGLTDTQYF. CDR3 DNA sequence: TGCAGTGCCGGAGGACTAGCGGGGGGGCTCACAGATACGCAGTATTTT.

Details on this clonotype: A read error may be the cause here, since a much bigger clone is one base away. The chain links TRBV7-9 to TRBJ2-5; the D is unclear. In germline, CDR1 is SEHNR, CDR2 FQNEAQ (reference sequence). Between the trimmed V and J ends, which lost 7 bases and 1 base, there was a span of 7 bases. This CDR3 region has 12 residues. CDR3: CASTSTQETQYF. CDR3 nucleotide sequence: TGTGCCAGCACCTCTACCCAAGAGACCCAGTACTTC.

This clonotype has at least ten counts. This sequence joins TRBV6-2 or TRBV6-3 and TRBJ2-7; D not resolved. Looked up from germline, CDR1 is MNHEY and CDR2 is SVGEGT. Trimming shortened V by 2 bases and J by 7 bases, and 6 bases separated the two germline ends. There are 11 residues in the CDR3. CDR3 sequence: CASSYPAEQYF. The CDR3 nucleotides read TGTGCCAGCAGTTACCCGGCGGAGCAGTACTTC.

This clonotype was detected many times. The V and J genes are TRBV20-1 and TRBJ2-7; D remains unclear. The CDR3 loop spans 11 amino acids. Germline V gene sequence: CDR1 DFQATT, CDR2 SNEGSKA (reference sequence). Trimming shortened V by 0 bases and J by 4 bases, and 4 bases separated the two germline ends. Written as DNA, the CDR3 is TGCAGTGCTAGAGATGATTACGAGCAGTACTTC. Protein sequence: CSARDDYEQYF.

This clonotype was seen at least ten times. J is TRBJ2-7 and V is TRBV2; possibly TRBD2 for D (6 bases). This CDR3 contains 12 residues. Germline V gives CDR1 SNHLY, CDR2 FYNNEI. V shed 8 bases and J shed 0 bases, with 8 bases lying between them. Here the CDR3 DNA reads TGTGCCAGCGGGAGGAGCTCCTACGAGCAGTACTTC. Translated: CASGRSSYEQYF.

This clonotype was seen ten or more times. This rearrangement joins TRBV12-3 or TRBV12-4 to TRBJ2-2; D may be TRBD2 (6 bases). This CDR3 spans 14 amino acids. The V gene lost 2 bases and the J gene lost 9 bases, with 13 bases spanning the gap. The CDR3 loop is CASSLTGGGRELFF. CDR3 coding DNA: TGTGCCAGCAGTTTAACCGGGGGTGGCAGGGAGCTGTTTTTT.

The CDR3 sequence: CASSVEPYEQYF. The CDR3 DNA sequence: TGTGCCAGCAGCGTAGAACCCTACGAGCAGTACTTC. The chain employs TRBV9 and TRBJ2-7; D unresolved. The CDR3 runs 12 residues. Trimming removed 0 bases from V and 2 bases from J, with 3 bases in between. Germline V gene lookup returns CDR1 SGDLS and CDR2 YYNGEE.

This clonotype is termed medium-sized. This chain uses TRBV2 with TRBJ2-1; TRBD2 matches 8 bases. Germline lookup yields CDR1 SNHLY and CDR2 FYNNEI. The CDR3 has 14 residues. The trim removed 4 bases at V and 1 base at J, leaving 0 bases unmatched. CDR3 loop: CASSASGSYNEQFF. The CDR3 DNA follows: TGTGCCAGCAGTGCTAGCGGGTCCTACAATGAGCAGTTCTTC.

The CDR3 bases are TGTGCCACCAGTGATTTCAGGGACAGGGTTCGGACTCCGACGTACACCGGGGAGCTGTTTTTT. Protein sequence: CATSDFRDRVRTPTYTGELFF. The chain couples TRBV24-1 to TRBJ2-2; 9 bases line up with TRBD1. This CDR3 is built from 21 residues. Germline CDR1 and CDR2: KGHDR and SFDVKD. J lost 3 bases, V lost 1 base, and 17 bases had no gene match.

At least ten counts were recorded for this clonotype. The chain employs TRBV2 and TRBJ2-2, with TRBD2 matching over 9 bases. J gave up 3 bases and V 6 bases, and 5 bases lay outside the gene matches. The CDR3 extends over 15 amino acids. Germline-derived CDR1 and CDR2 are SNHLY and FYNNEI. CDR3: CASRREGGDTGELFF. CDR3 DNA sequence: TGTGCCAGCAGGCGGGAGGGGGGAGACACCGGGGAGCTGTTTTTT. Complete variable domain (other parts from reference TRBV2 and TRBJ2-2): EPEVTQTPSHQVTQMGQEVILRCVPISNHLYFYWYRQILGQKVEFLVSFYNNEISEKSEIFDDQFSVERPDGSNFTLKIRSTKLEDSAMYFCASRREGGDTGELFFGEGSRLTVL.

This clonotype was picked up many times. The chain couples TRBV7-9 to TRBJ2-1, with 9 bases identical to TRBD1. The CDR3 contains 14 residues. J lost 8 bases, V lost 5 bases, and 7 bases had no gene match. Looked up from germline, CDR1 is SEHNR and CDR2 is FQNEAQ (reference sequence). Here the CDR3 reads CASSRLQGAHEQFF. The CDR3 bases are TGTGCCAGCAGCCGACTACAGGGGGCCCATGAGCAGTTCTTC.

Worth noting for this clonotype: The conserved phenylalanine or tryptophan is not found at the CDR3 terminus, so this likely reflects a read error. The chain employs TRBV7-9 and TRBJ2-3; D is ambiguous. CDR1 is SEHNR and CDR2 is FQNEAQ in the germline V gene (reference sequence). The CDR3 sequence is 14 residues long. The CDR3 loop is CAGSFAVSTDTQYS. CDR3 DNA: TGTGCCGGCAGCTTCGCAGTGAGCACAGATACGCAGTATTCT.

This clonotype was seen at least ten times. This sequence joins TRBV12-3 or TRBV12-4 and TRBJ1-4, with D possibly TRBD1 on 5 matching bases. The CDR3 has 15 amino acids. V lost 6 bases and J 6 bases, leaving 17 bases between the germline ends. The CDR3 sequence: CASRSWGGWDEKLFF. The CDR3 nucleotides are TGTGCCAGCAGATCCTGGGGGGGGTGGGATGAAAAACTGTTTTTT.

This clonotype was picked up many times. The rearrangement joins TRBV5-1 to TRBJ2-1, with D uncertain. The germline V gene encodes CDR1 SGHRS and CDR2 YFSETQ. The CDR3 totals 15 residues. V was pared by 1 base and J by 3 bases, with 11 bases between. CDR3: CASSLSTTRYNEQFF. The CDR3 DNA follows: TGCGCCAGCAGCTTGTCCACTACCCGCTACAATGAGCAGTTCTTC.

This clonotype has a handful of counts. A clone one base away is much larger, so this may be a read error. The genes are TRBV20-1 and TRBJ1-5; 7 bases match TRBD1. Trimming took 6 bases from V and 1 from J; bases not matched to a gene: 9. In germline, CDR1 is DFQATT, CDR2 SNEGSKA (reference sequence). This CDR3 spans 15 amino acids. The CDR3 DNA reads as TGCAGTGCAACCCCGACAGGGAGGAGCAATCAGCCCCAGCATTTT. It translates to CSATPTGRSNQPQHF.

In its sample, this clonotype was seen many times. This chain joins TRBV6-5 and TRBJ2-3, with TRBD2 as a possible D gene (5 bases). The CDR3 spans 16 residues. With 3 bases removed from V and 2 bases from J, the gap between germline ends came to 15 bases. Per the germline V gene, CDR1 is MNHEY and CDR2 is SVGAGI. The CDR3 nucleotides are TGTGCCAGCAGTTATTCCCGGGATCATGCCACAGATACGCAGTATTTT. It yields the protein CASSYSRDHATDTQYF.

The table lists this clonotype with many counts. This may come from a read error, since a much larger clone is one base off. The CDR3 ends on some other residue instead of the conserved phenylalanine or tryptophan, so this is likely a read error. The DNA is omitted, as the CDR3 cannot be located on it reliably, and the CDR3 follows TCRdb's listing. V and J are TRBV20-1 and TRBJ2-1; TRBD2 reflects the table's D call only, with no check against the DNA. The CDR3 is 14 amino acids in total, end residues counted. Germline CDR1 reads DFQATT; CDR2 reads SNEGSKA (reference sequence). This CDR3 is CSARTSGGAGVWVL.

This clonotype was detected ten times or more. The CDR3 is CASRNLREPQHF. In nucleotides, the CDR3 is TGTGCCAGCAGGAACCTGCGGGAGCCCCAGCATTTT. The chain joins TRBV12-3 or TRBV12-4 to TRBJ1-5; D gene unclear. V lost 6 bases, J lost 8 bases, and 11 bases lay in between. The CDR3 has 12 residues.

This clonotype has at least ten counts. The chain is built from TRBV5-1 and TRBJ1-1; D ambiguous. The CDR3 contains 13 residues. Germline-derived CDR1 and CDR2 are SGHRS and YFSETQ. Trimming took 1 base from V and 0 from J, leaving 4 bases between them. CDR3 residues: CASSLSMNTEAFF. DNA for the CDR3: TGCGCCAGCAGCTTGTCAATGAACACTGAAGCTTTCTTT.

In this sample, this clonotype turned up many times. J is TRBJ1-1 and V is TRBV5-6, with D unclear. CDR1 and CDR2 from the germline V gene are SGHDT and YYEEEE. V shed 1 base and J shed 5 bases, with 9 bases lying between them. This CDR3 is built from 13 residues. As DNA, the CDR3 is TGTGCCAGCAGCTTGACTGGGGATACTGAAGCTTTCTTT. Its protein product is CASSLTGDTEAFF.

This clonotype has more than one count but fewer than ten. This chain connects TRBV7-9 to TRBJ2-1; tentatively, D is TRBD2 (6 bases). With 6 bases removed from V and 10 bases from J, the gap between germline ends came to 13 bases. The CDR3 covers 12 residues. The germline CDR1 and CDR2 sequences are SEHNR and FQNEAQ (reference sequence). The CDR3 loop is CASSRGLREQFF. The CDR3, as DNA: TGTGCCAGCAGTCGGGGGTTGAGGGAGCAGTTCTTC.

This clonotype was detected many times. V usage is TRBV7-9 and J usage is TRBJ1-1; no firm D call. Trimming left V 3 bases short and J 4 bases short, with 6 bases between. The CDR3 loop spans 12 amino acids. The germline gives CDR1 SEHNR, CDR2 FQNEAQ (reference sequence). CDR3 DNA sequence: TGTGCCAGCAGCTTGGCACTCACTGAAGCTTTCTTT. Translated: CASSLALTEAFF.

This clonotype came up many times. This chain joins TRBV12-3 or TRBV12-4 and TRBJ2-7; D gene uncertain. The CDR3 has 13 amino acids. V lost 5 bases and J lost 4, with 12 bases in between. DNA for the CDR3: TGTGCCAGCAGTCTCGAGGTGGGATACGAGCAGTACTTC. It specifies CASSLEVGYEQYF.

This clonotype was recorded many times. The genes are TRBV5-1 and TRBJ2-5, with 9 bases identical to TRBD1. This CDR3 region has 15 residues. Trimming cost V 5 bases and J 9 bases; bases outside gene matches: 14. Germline V gene lookup returns CDR1 SGHRS and CDR2 YFSETQ. The CDR3 DNA is TGCGCCAGCAGTGACCCGGGACAGGGACCCGGGGCCCAGTACTTC. This sequence encodes CASSDPGQGPGAQYF.

The rearrangement uses TRBV7-9 and TRBJ2-1; 7 bases are shared with TRBD1. Germline-derived CDR1 and CDR2 are SEHNR and FQNEAQ (reference sequence). The CDR3 is made up of 12 amino acids. Losses at the gene ends were 5 bases for V and 15 bases for J; bases not matched to a gene: 10. The CDR3 loop reads CASSPSQTGMFF. The CDR3 nucleotides are TGTGCCAGCAGCCCCAGCCAGACAGGGATGTTCTTC.

This clonotype was found many times. The chain is built from TRBV5-1 and TRBJ2-2, with D possibly called TRBD1 or TRBD2 (5 bases each). The CDR3 contains 13 residues. In germline, CDR1 is SGHRS, CDR2 YFSETQ. V lost 1 base to trimming and J lost 5 bases, with 6 bases between them. CDR3 bases: TGCGCCAGCAGCTTGTGGGGGACCGGGGAGCTGTTTTTT. Translated: CASSLWGTGELFF.

In its sample, this clonotype was seen many times. The V call is TRBV18, the J call TRBJ1-1; no clear D gene. The germline V gene has CDR1 KGHSH and CDR2 LQKENI. CDR3 length: 13 residues. Trimming stripped 6 bases from V and 5 bases from J, with 13 bases between. CDR3 nucleotides: TGTGCCAGCTCGGTTCAGGAGGATACTGAAGCTTTCTTT. Amino acid sequence: CASSVQEDTEAFF.